This TCR beta chain was sequenced in a study of PD-L1 blockade in urothelial cancer. Turning to the study itself: Male sex and bladder-origin urothelial cancer characterized about 90% of the roughly 29 patients. Each blood sample yielded a median of about 140,000 T cells. Notes on the study in general: Better survival was predicted by below-median pretreatment blood TCR clonality.

The CDR3 contains 16 residues. The germline CDR1 and CDR2 sequences are ENHRY and SYGVKD. J was trimmed by 0 bases and V by 3 bases; bases with no gene match: 4. Anywhere from 1 to 8 samples came from each patient, spanning pretreatment and on-treatment. Worth noting for this clone: Its target is unknown.

This table comes from immunoSEQ multiplex PCR, and its TCRdb copy is limited to in-frame clones, with some not included. The table lists 35,000 to 40,000 clones, over 75% of them singletons, with around 18% in the top ten. The sequence was obtained from a man in his 60s with urothelial cancer. This chain connects TRBV10-3 to TRBJ2-2, with 7 bases fitting TRBD1. This specimen consisted of PBMCs, obtained around atezolizumab (anti-PD-L1) treatment. In nucleotides, the CDR3 is TGTGCCATCAGTGAAGGACAGGCCCCGAACACCGGGGAGCTGTTTTTT. This codes for CAISEGQAPNTGELFF.